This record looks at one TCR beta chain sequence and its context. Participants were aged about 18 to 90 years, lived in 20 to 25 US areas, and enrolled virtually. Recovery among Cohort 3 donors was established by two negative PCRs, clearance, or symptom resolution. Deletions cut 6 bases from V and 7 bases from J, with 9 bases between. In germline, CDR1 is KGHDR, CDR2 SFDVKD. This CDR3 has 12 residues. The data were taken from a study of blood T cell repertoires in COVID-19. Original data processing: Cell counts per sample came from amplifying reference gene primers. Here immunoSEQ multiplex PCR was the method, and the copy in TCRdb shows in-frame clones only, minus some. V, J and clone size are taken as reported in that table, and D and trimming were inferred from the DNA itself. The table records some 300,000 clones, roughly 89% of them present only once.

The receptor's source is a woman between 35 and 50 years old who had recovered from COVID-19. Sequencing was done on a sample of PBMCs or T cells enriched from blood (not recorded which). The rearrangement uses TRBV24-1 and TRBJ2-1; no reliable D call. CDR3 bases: TGTGCCACCAGTTCTTCGAGGAATGAGCAGTTCTTC. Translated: CATSSSRNEQFF.